These 23 T cell receptor beta chains came from one sample sequenced in a study of human T cells and chemical hapten exposure. This sample's time point: patch test 1, 2 weeks after DPC sensitization. Stated treatment: therapeutic diphenylcyclopropenone sensitization with weekly scalp DPC. TCRdb recomputed calls from the RACE reads with MiXCR, one row per CDR3 protein. The repertoire has under 120,000 distinct CDR3 sequences, 9.5% to 11% of them found once; the top ten carry around 3.5%. The sample in question was whole blood, obtained in connection with sensitization to the hapten diphenylcyclopropenone (DPC). Source of these receptors: a woman in her 40s with alopecia areata. Some clones in this sample may be carry-over from other donors' samples.

This clonotype came up many times. The V call is TRBV29-1, the J call TRBJ2-2, with D unclear. Germline V gene sequence: CDR1 SQVTM, CDR2 ANQGSEA. This CDR3 comprises 13 residues. V was clipped by 4 bases and J by 2 bases, with 8 bases between them. The chain's CDR3 is CSVAPRNTGELFF. CDR3 nucleotide sequence: TGCAGCGTTGCACCAAGAAACACCGGGGAGCTGTTTTTT.

The chain couples TRBV6-2 or TRBV6-3 to TRBJ2-5, with 11 bases identical to TRBD1. The CDR3 consists of 16 residues. V shed 6 bases and J 4 bases; nucleotides not matched to a gene: 10. Looked up from germline, CDR1 is MNHEY and CDR2 is SVGEGT. CDR3 residues: CASSHPGQGGLETQYF. In nucleotides, the CDR3 is TGTGCCAGCAGCCACCCGGGACAGGGGGGTTTAGAGACCCAGTACTTC.

The table lists this clonotype with many counts. The V and J genes are TRBV30 and TRBJ1-5; D is unresolved. This CDR3 has 12 amino acids. Germline assignment: CDR1 GTSNPN and CDR2 SVGIG (reference sequence). The ends were cut back, 2 bases at V and 4 bases at J, with 6 bases in the middle. CDR3 residues: CAWSWRNQPQHF. The CDR3 nucleotides are TGTGCCTGGAGTTGGCGGAATCAGCCCCAGCATTTT.

The table lists this clonotype with many counts. V is TRBV12-3 or TRBV12-4 and J is TRBJ2-6; no reliable D call. The CDR3 contains 13 residues. Trimming stripped 5 bases from V and 4 bases from J, with 6 bases between. The CDR3 loop is CASSVPGANVLTF. The CDR3 region has the DNA TGTGCCAGCAGTGTCCCCGGGGCCAACGTCCTGACTTTC.

This clonotype came up a few times. The chain is built from TRBV7-9 and TRBJ2-7; 9 positions agree with TRBD1. J gave up 11 bases and V 5 bases, and 13 bases lay outside the gene matches. The length of the CDR3 is 14 residues. CDR1 and CDR2 from the germline V gene are SEHNR and FQNEAQ (reference sequence). The CDR3 DNA is TGTGCCAGCAGCCCCTTGGGACAGGGTTCTCGCAAGTACTTC. It encodes CASSPLGQGSRKYF. Full variable domain (remainder filled in from reference TRBV7-9 and TRBJ2-7): DTGVSQNPRHKITKRGQNVTFRCDPISEHNRLYWYRQTLGQGPEFLTYFQNEAQLEKSRLLSDRFSAERPKGSFSTLEIQRTEQGDSAMYLCASSPLGQGSRKYFGPGTRLTVT.

This chain connects TRBV10-3 to TRBJ2-1; maybe TRBD1 (5 bases). Per the germline V gene, CDR1 is ENHRY and CDR2 is SYGVKD. V lost 11 bases and J 3 bases, leaving 20 bases between the germline ends. CDR3 size: 15 residues. For the CDR3, the DNA is TGTGCCCATCGAGCCCAGGGCCAGGACTACAATGAGCAGTTCTTC. Amino acid sequence: CAHRAQGQDYNEQFF.

A few counts support this clonotype. Just one base apart from a much larger clone, this may be a read error. The rearrangement joins TRBV27 to TRBJ2-5, with D maybe TRBD2 (6 bases). Trimming took off 6 bases at V and 6 bases at J, with 20 bases between the two ends. This CDR3 is built from 15 residues. The germline V gene encodes CDR1 MNHEY and CDR2 SMNVEV (reference sequence). This CDR3 reads CASRWGEWGGKTQYF. The CDR3 coding sequence is TGTGCCAGCAGATGGGGAGAGTGGGGCGGGAAGACCCAGTACTTC.

This clonotype was seen a few times. CDR3 protein: CASSGPGQGTYETQYF. The CDR3 coding sequence is TGTGCCAGCAGTGGACCGGGACAGGGGACTTACGAGACCCAGTACTTC. This chain joins TRBV2 and TRBJ2-5, with TRBD1 identical over 10 bases. V lost 4 bases and J lost 5; bases outside the gene matches: 10. The CDR3 totals 16 residues. Germline CDR1 reads SNHLY; CDR2 reads FYNNEI. The whole variable domain, remainder taken from reference TRBV2 and TRBJ2-5, is EPEVTQTPSHQVTQMGQEVILRCVPISNHLYFYWYRQILGQKVEFLVSFYNNEISEKSEIFDDQFSVERPDGSNFTLKIRSTKLEDSAMYFCASSGPGQGTYETQYFGPGTRLLVL.

This clonotype was seen a handful of times. The chain has TRBV7-2 and TRBJ2-1; TRBD1 matches 7 bases. V lost 6 bases, J lost 2 bases, and 7 bases stayed unmatched. The CDR3 runs 15 residues. From germline, CDR1 is SGHTA and CDR2 FQGNSA. The DNA for the CDR3 is TGTGCCAGCAGAACCCATCAGGGGGCCTACAATGAGCAGTTCTTC. This encodes CASRTHQGAYNEQFF.

This clonotype was seen a few times. The chain recombines TRBV20-1 with TRBJ1-1; tentative D call: TRBD1 (6 bases). The CDR3 consists of 14 residues. The ends were cut back, 0 bases at V and 1 base at J, with 9 bases in the middle. Germline V gene lookup returns CDR1 DFQATT and CDR2 SNEGSKA (reference sequence). CDR3 loop: CSARDPRGNTEAFF. The CDR3 DNA sequence: TGCAGTGCTAGAGATCCCAGGGGGAACACTGAAGCTTTCTTT.

The gene calls are TRBV6-5 and TRBJ2-7; 10 positions match TRBD2. From germline, CDR1 is MNHEY and CDR2 SVGAGI. This CDR3 contains 16 residues. With V trimmed by 4 bases and J by 4 bases, 10 bases remained unmatched. In DNA form, the CDR3 reads TGTGCCAGCAGTTCCTGGACTAGCGGAGCGGGGTACGAGCAGTACTTC. Translated, it gives CASSSWTSGAGYEQYF.

This clonotype was seen at least ten times. The chain couples TRBV29-1 to TRBJ2-5, with D unresolved. V was shortened by 2 bases and J by 10 bases, with 23 bases between the two germline ends. The V gene's germline CDR1 is SQVTM and CDR2 ANQGSEA. The CDR3 contains 15 residues. In DNA, the CDR3 is TGCAGCGTTGAAAAGACCCCTAGTGGGCTGGCCCGCCAGTACTTC. Translating gives CSVEKTPSGLARQYF.

This clonotype was observed a few times. The genes are TRBV25-1 and TRBJ2-3; 10 bases fit TRBD2. V was pared by 5 bases and J by 3 bases, with 11 bases of the junction left unmatched. Germline CDR1 MGHDK, CDR2 SYGVNS. The CDR3 spans 17 residues. DNA for the CDR3: TGTGCCAGCAGTAACTCCGGGACTAGCGAGGGAACAGATACGCAGTATTTT. Protein sequence: CASSNSGTSEGTDTQYF. Together with reference TRBV25-1 and TRBJ2-3, the CDR3 gives the full variable domain: EADIYQTPRYLVIGTGKKITLECSQTMGHDKMYWYQQDPGMELHLIHYSYGVNSTEKGDLSSESTVSRIRTEHFPLTLESARPSHTSQYLCASSNSGTSEGTDTQYFGPGTRLTVL.

The CDR3 loop reads CASSQTGQGSYEQYF. The CDR3 bases are TGTGCCAGCAGCCAGACGGGACAGGGCTCCTACGAGCAGTACTTC. The chain couples TRBV3-1 to TRBJ2-7; the match to TRBD1 covers 9 bases. Germline trimming cut 3 bases from V and 0 bases from J; bases unmatched to any gene: 3. From germline, CDR1 is LGHDT and CDR2 YNNKEL (reference sequence). This CDR3 is built from 15 residues.

This clonotype turned up a few times. V and J are TRBV27 and TRBJ1-1; D might be TRBD1 (5 bases). The ends were cut back, 6 bases at V and 1 base at J, with 12 bases in the middle. Germline CDR1 is MNHEY and CDR2 is SMNVEV (reference sequence). CDR3 size: 14 residues. CDR3 DNA sequence: TGTGCCAGCAGAGGAGACAGCGAGAACACTGAAGCTTTCTTT. It specifies CASRGDSENTEAFF.

This clonotype was picked up many times. V is TRBV27 and J is TRBJ1-5, with 10 bases matching TRBD1. The V gene end was trimmed by 5 bases and the J gene end by 3 bases; junction bases not matched to a gene: 7. This CDR3 has 16 amino acids. The germline V gene has CDR1 MNHEY and CDR2 SMNVEV (reference sequence). Here the CDR3 reads CASSAAGTGVNQPQHF. In nucleotides, the CDR3 is TGTGCCAGCAGTGCAGCCGGGACAGGGGTCAATCAGCCCCAGCATTTT.

The chain links TRBV5-4 to TRBJ2-7; D is unresolved. Germline-derived CDR1 and CDR2 are SGHNT and YYREEE (reference sequence). Trimming removed 3 bases from V and 4 bases from J, with 14 bases in between. The CDR3 has 14 amino acids. The CDR3 region is CASSSGVFTYEQYF. The CDR3 DNA sequence: TGTGCCAGCAGCTCTGGTGTTTTCACATACGAGCAGTACTTC.

This clonotype was found a few times. This chain connects TRBV2 to TRBJ1-5; D is perhaps TRBD1 (5 bases). The CDR3 contains 13 residues. From germline, CDR1 is SNHLY and CDR2 FYNNEI. The V and J ends lost 6 bases and 2 bases respectively, with 8 bases between them. The DNA of the CDR3 is TGTGCCAGCAGGCAACAGGGCAATCAGCCCCAGCATTTT. Translation: CASRQQGNQPQHF.

There are a few counts of this clonotype. The chain has TRBV7-2 and TRBJ2-5, with D unclear. V dropped 5 bases and J dropped 7 bases, with 14 bases sitting between them. Germline CDR1 SGHTA, CDR2 FQGNSA. The CDR3 spans 13 residues. The CDR3 sequence is CASSLPYPATQYF. The CDR3 DNA follows: TGTGCCAGCAGCCTACCCTACCCCGCGACCCAGTACTTC.

This clonotype was observed many times. V gene TRBV21-1 combines with J gene TRBJ1-2; no DNA check was done on the table's D call, TRBD1. TRBV21-1 is a pseudogene segment. The CDR3 extends over 12 amino acids. The CDR3 DNA sequence: TGTGCCAGCAGCACCAGGGAGCGGGGCTACACCTTC. Its translation: CASSTRERGYTF.

This clonotype was detected ten times or more. The J gene is TRBJ1-6, the V gene TRBV15; 7 bases are a match to TRBD1. The CDR3 length is 14 residues. Germline V gene sequence: CDR1 LNHNV, CDR2 YYDKDF (reference sequence). J lost 10 bases, V lost 0 bases, and 3 bases had no gene match. The CDR3 nucleotides are TGTGCCACCAGCAGAGAAGCAGGGGGGTCACCCCTCCACTTT. This translates into CATSREAGGSPLHF. Based on the CDR3 plus reference TRBV15 and TRBJ1-6, the full variable domain is DAMVIQNPRYQVTQFGKPVTLSCSQTLNHNVMYWYQQKSSQAPKLLFHYYDKDFNNEADTPDNFQSRRPNTSFCFLDIRSPGLGDTAMYLCATSREAGGSPLHFGNGTRLTVT.

This clonotype was seen at least ten times. V usage is TRBV24-1 and J usage is TRBJ1-5; 9 bases match TRBD1. The V gene's germline CDR1 is KGHDR and CDR2 SFDVKD. After removal of 4 bases from V and 0 bases from J, the junction contained 6 bases not matched to a gene. This CDR3 comprises 17 residues. CDR3 in amino acids: CATSEAGTGNSNQPQHF. For the CDR3, the DNA is TGTGCCACCAGTGAAGCCGGGACAGGGAATAGCAATCAGCCCCAGCATTTT.

This chain links TRBV25-1 with TRBJ2-1; D ambiguous. Trimming shortened V by 3 bases and J by 5 bases, and 17 bases separated the two germline ends. The germline V gene has CDR1 MGHDK and CDR2 SYGVNS. This CDR3 spans 16 amino acids. CDR3 nucleotide sequence: TGTGCCAGCAGTGACGCCGCCGGGTGGTCTAACAATGAGCAGTTCTTC. Its translation is CASSDAAGWSNNEQFF.